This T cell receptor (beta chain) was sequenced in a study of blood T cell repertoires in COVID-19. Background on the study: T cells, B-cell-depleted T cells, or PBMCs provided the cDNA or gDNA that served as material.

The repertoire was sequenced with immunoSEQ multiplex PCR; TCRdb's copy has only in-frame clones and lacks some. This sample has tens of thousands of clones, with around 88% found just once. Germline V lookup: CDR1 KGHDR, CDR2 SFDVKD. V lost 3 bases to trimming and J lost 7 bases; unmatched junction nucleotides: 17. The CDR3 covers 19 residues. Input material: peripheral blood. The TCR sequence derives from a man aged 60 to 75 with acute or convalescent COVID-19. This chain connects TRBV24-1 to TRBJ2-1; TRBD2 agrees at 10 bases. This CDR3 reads CATSDPKRSSGGPANEQFF. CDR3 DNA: TGTGCCACCAGTGATCCCAAGAGAAGTAGCGGGGGGCCGGCGAATGAGCAGTTCTTC.